The 22 T cell receptor beta chains below come from one sample, sequenced in a study of T cell responses to AZD1222 COVID-19 vaccine. Clones were read by immunoSEQ multiplex PCR, and TCRdb kept only the in-frame ones, dropping some. Among approximately 150,000 clones, 80% to 95% were seen once, and the ten largest hold 3.5% to 4.5%. The sample in question was peripheral blood, obtained 28 days after the second AZD1222 dose. All receptors come from an adult who received the AZD1222 COVID-19 vaccine.

This chain joins TRBV7-8 and TRBJ1-3; possibly TRBD1 for D (5 bases). This CDR3 is 14 amino acids long. Per germline, CDR1 SGHVS and CDR2 FQNEAQ. V was shortened by 2 bases and J by 5 bases, with 10 bases between the two germline ends. As DNA, the CDR3 is TGTGCCAGCAGCTTATGGGGCCTCAGAAACACCATATATTTT. This encodes CASSLWGLRNTIYF.

The J gene is TRBJ2-1, the V gene TRBV5-6, with 15 bases matching TRBD2. Trimming removed 3 bases from V and 4 bases from J; junction bases left unmatched: 2. The germline V gene encodes CDR1 SGHDT and CDR2 YYEEEE. The CDR3 has 16 amino acids. The CDR3 coding sequence is TGTGCCAGCAGCTCGGGACTAGCGGGGGGATACAATGAGCAGTTCTTC. It yields the protein CASSSGLAGGYNEQFF.

V usage is TRBV15 and J usage is TRBJ1-1, with a weak D call TRBD1 (5 bases). The V gene lost 3 bases and the J gene lost 4 bases, with 15 bases spanning the gap. CDR3 size: 15 residues. The germline V gene has CDR1 LNHNV and CDR2 YYDKDF (reference sequence). The CDR3 protein is CATSRGKQAGTEAFF. As DNA, the CDR3 is TGTGCCACCAGCAGGGGGAAACAGGCCGGCACTGAAGCTTTCTTT.

CDR3 region: CASSTGTAYGYTF. The CDR3 region has the DNA TGTGCCAGCAGCACCGGGACTGCCTATGGCTACACCTTC. This chain joins TRBV7-8 and TRBJ1-2; D possibly corresponds to TRBD1 (5 bases). The CDR3 consists of 13 residues. Trimming took off 5 bases at V and 4 bases at J, with 11 bases between the two ends. Germline V gives CDR1 SGHVS, CDR2 FQNEAQ. Variable domain in full (rest from reference TRBV7-8 and TRBJ1-2): GAGVSQSPRYKVAKRGQDVALRCDPISGHVSLFWYQQALGQGPEFLTYFQNEAQLDKSGLPSDRFFAERPEGSVSTLKIQRTQQEDSAVYLCASSTGTAYGYTFGSGTRLTVV.

The rearrangement links TRBV6-5 to TRBJ2-2; D may be TRBD1 or TRBD2 (5 bases each). Trimming stripped 11 bases from V and 6 bases from J, with 22 bases between. Germline CDR1 reads MNHEY; CDR2 reads SVGAGI. CDR3 length: 15 residues. The CDR3 reads CAGGQHRMGSGELFF. DNA of the CDR3: TGTGCCGGAGGACAACACAGAATGGGGTCCGGGGAGCTGTTTTTT.

This CDR3 is CAGGRGGRNEQFF. The DNA for the CDR3 is TGTGCCGGCGGACGGGGGGGCCGGAATGAGCAGTTCTTC. This chain links TRBV19 with TRBJ2-1, with 8 bases identical to TRBD2. This CDR3 comprises 13 residues. From germline, CDR1 is LNHDA and CDR2 SQIVND (reference sequence). V dropped 11 bases and J dropped 7; count of bases not matched to a gene: 10.

This clone was observed a single time. V and J are TRBV18 and TRBJ1-2, with 7 bases lining up with TRBD1. V shed 2 bases, J shed 5 bases, and the junction held 8 bases outside the gene matches. This CDR3 comprises 15 residues. The germline V gene has CDR1 KGHSH and CDR2 LQKENI. CDR3 nucleotide sequence: TGTGCCAGCTCACCAGGGCCACAGGGGCGGTATGGCTACACCTTC. It yields the protein CASSPGPQGRYGYTF.

This sequence joins TRBV7-2 and TRBJ2-5, with D maybe TRBD2 (6 bases). V lost 3 bases, J lost 4 bases, and 9 bases lay in between. The CDR3 spans 13 residues. In germline, CDR1 is SGHTA, CDR2 FQGNSA. CDR3 sequence reads: CASSFVRGETQYF. CDR3 DNA sequence: TGTGCCAGCAGCTTCGTGCGGGGAGAGACCCAGTACTTC.

The gene calls are TRBV19 and TRBJ1-1, with D possibly matching TRBD1 (6 bases). The CDR3 consists of 16 residues. V was clipped by 5 bases and J by 1 base, with 17 bases between them. The germline CDR1 and CDR2 sequences are LNHDA and SQIVND (reference sequence). The CDR3 DNA follows: TGTGCCAGTAGTTGGAGTGGGGGGCTAGGGAACACTGAAGCTTTCTTT. This sequence encodes CASSWSGGLGNTEAFF.

The genes are TRBV11-2 and TRBJ2-1, with 8 bases aligning to TRBD2. Trimming cost V 1 base and J 8 bases; bases outside gene matches: 10. The CDR3 length is 16 residues. The germline V gene encodes CDR1 SGHAT and CDR2 FQNNGV. This CDR3 is CASSLGRAGEPHEQFF. CDR3 DNA: TGTGCCAGCAGCTTAGGGAGAGCGGGGGAGCCCCATGAGCAGTTCTTC.

This chain joins TRBV19 and TRBJ2-3; either TRBD1 or TRBD2 may supply D (5 bases each). The CDR3 is 18 residues long. Per the germline V gene, CDR1 is LNHDA and CDR2 is SQIVND (reference sequence). Trimming pared 5 bases from V and 2 bases from J, leaving 23 bases between. This chain's CDR3 is CASSGATSGTPSTDTQYF. As DNA, the CDR3 is TGTGCCAGTAGTGGAGCCACTTCCGGGACCCCCTCCACAGATACGCAGTATTTT.

This sequence joins TRBV5-6 and TRBJ1-6; D gene unclear. Germline CDR1 is SGHDT and CDR2 is YYEEEE. V was shortened by 2 bases and J by 6 bases, with 12 bases between the two germline ends. The CDR3 totals 15 residues. The CDR3 DNA reads TGTGCCAGCAGCTTAGGGTTCAACAGTAATTCACCCCTCCACTTT. Protein product: CASSLGFNSNSPLHF.

V and J are TRBV7-2 and TRBJ2-1; D is uncertain. CDR3 length: 15 amino acids. V was cut by 3 bases and J by 2 bases, with 11 bases left in between. Germline CDR1 and CDR2: SGHTA and FQGNSA. The CDR3 region is CASSLTVEPYNEQFF. The CDR3, as DNA: TGTGCCAGCAGCTTGACCGTAGAGCCCTACAATGAGCAGTTCTTC.

There are a few counts of this clone. The chain has TRBV9 and TRBJ1-1, with D perhaps matching TRBD1 (6 bases). The CDR3 runs to 14 residues. The V and J ends lost 3 bases and 3 bases respectively, with 12 bases between them. Germline CDR1 and CDR2: SGDLS and YYNGEE. CDR3 in DNA: TGTGCCAGCAGCGCTACGGGGGGCTACACTGAAGCTTTCTTT. Its protein product is CASSATGGYTEAFF.

The chain couples TRBV5-5 to TRBJ1-3; no firm D call. V was shortened by 3 bases and J by 2 bases, with 18 bases between the two germline ends. This CDR3 is built from 17 residues. Germline V CDR1 and CDR2: SGHKS, YYEKEE (reference sequence). The CDR3: CASSSGDGWRAGNTIYF. The CDR3, as DNA: TGTGCCAGCAGCTCAGGAGACGGCTGGAGAGCTGGAAACACCATATATTTT.

The rearrangement links TRBV6-5 to TRBJ2-1; D not resolved. The CDR3 has 13 amino acids. Germline values: CDR1 MNHEY, CDR2 SVGAGI. Trimming left V 4 bases short and J 5 bases short, with 9 bases between. CDR3: CASSFNVNNEQFF. The CDR3 bases are TGTGCCAGCAGTTTTAACGTGAACAATGAGCAGTTCTTC.

The CDR3 here is CASSQDWGRDYGYTF. The CDR3 DNA follows: TGCGCCAGCAGCCAAGATTGGGGACGGGACTATGGCTACACCTTC. The chain uses TRBV4-1 and TRBJ1-2; tentative D call: TRBD1 (5 bases). The CDR3 is 15 residues long. Between the trimmed V and J ends, which lost 0 bases and 3 bases, there was a span of 11 bases. CDR1 and CDR2 from the germline V gene are MGHRA and YSYEKL.

The CDR3 reads CSAVDNRALHEQFF. The CDR3 bases are TGCAGCGCTGTTGACAATAGGGCGCTCCATGAGCAGTTCTTC. This chain uses TRBV29-1 with TRBJ2-1; D unresolved. The germline V gene has CDR1 SQVTM and CDR2 ANQGSEA. Trimming removed 7 bases at V and 8 bases at J, with 21 bases between. The CDR3 totals 14 residues.

Of note for this clone: One end of the junction does not line up with germline, which may come from a read error. The gene calls are TRBV6-5 and TRBJ2-7; D not resolved. The CDR3 runs to 13 residues. Germline assignment: CDR1 MNHEY and CDR2 SVGAGI. The CDR3 bases are TGTGCCAGCAGACTGCTGCCGAACTACGGGCAGTACTTC. Protein product: CASRLLPNYGQYF.

The chain is built from TRBV18 and TRBJ1-2, with TRBD1 identical over 8 bases. The CDR3 runs to 13 residues. Per germline, CDR1 KGHSH and CDR2 LQKENI. Trimming cost V 2 bases and J 4 bases; bases outside gene matches: 0. The CDR3 is CASSPDRGYGYTF. In DNA, the CDR3 is TGTGCCAGCTCACCAGACAGGGGCTATGGCTACACCTTC.

The V and J genes are TRBV12-5 and TRBJ1-5; 10 bases match TRBD1. V was clipped by 2 bases and J by 2 bases; unmatched bases: 3. This CDR3 comprises 16 residues. Germline V gives CDR1 LGHNT, CDR2 FRNRAP. This CDR3 reads CASGLFGTGGNQPQHF. The CDR3 DNA sequence: TGTGCTAGTGGTTTGTTCGGGACAGGGGGCAATCAGCCCCAGCATTTT. The variable domain in full, with the rest retrieved from reference TRBV12-5 and TRBJ1-5, is DARVTQTPRHKVTEMGQEVTMRCQPILGHNTVFWYRQTMMQGLELLAYFRNRAPLDDSGMPKDRFSAEMPDATLATLKIQPSEPRDSAVYFCASGLFGTGGNQPQHFGDGTRLSIL.

This chain uses TRBV6-2 or TRBV6-3 with TRBJ1-5, with D tentatively TRBD1 (6 bases). V lost 7 bases to trimming and J lost 7 bases, with 17 bases between them. CDR1 and CDR2 from the germline V gene are MNHEY and SVGEGT. The CDR3 is 14 amino acids. The CDR3 loop is CASNPGTQVQPQHF. The CDR3 coding sequence is TGTGCCAGCAACCCCGGGACACAAGTCCAGCCCCAGCATTTT.